These 9 T cell receptor beta chains share one sample of origin, sequenced in a study of blood T cell repertoires in COVID-19. TCRdb's copy holds only in-frame clones and misses some; the assay was immunoSEQ multiplex PCR. The sample lists about 24,000 clones, around nine tenths occurring once. The sample was peripheral blood. Every receptor here comes from a man aged 45-60 years with active COVID-19.

J is TRBJ1-1 and V is TRBV28, with TRBD1 matching over 9 bases. V lost 7 bases and J lost 5; bases outside the gene matches: 11. Germline lookup yields CDR1 MDHEN and CDR2 SYDVKM. This CDR3 is 15 amino acids long. The CDR3 nucleotides are TGTGCCAGCACCGGGACAGGGTTTTCTGGAACTGAAGCTTTCTTT. The encoded protein is CASTGTGFSGTEAFF.

This chain connects TRBV29-1 to TRBJ2-7; TRBD1 matches at 8 bases. CDR1 and CDR2 from the germline V gene are SQVTM and ANQGSEA. J gave up 5 bases and V 1 base, and 7 bases lay outside the gene matches. There are 14 residues in the CDR3. CDR3 sequence (DNA): TGCAGCGTTGAAGGCGGGCAGGGGGCAAACGAGCAGTACTTC. Its protein is CSVEGGQGANEQYF.

The chain couples TRBV5-4 to TRBJ1-1, with D unclear. Trimming shortened V by 0 bases and J by 3 bases, and 15 bases separated the two germline ends. CDR3 length: 16 amino acids. CDR1 is SGHNT, CDR2 YYREEE, per germline (reference sequence). The CDR3 nucleotides read TGTGCCAGCAGCTTGGGCGGGAGGCGGGCAGACACTGAAGCTTTCTTT. Translation: CASSLGGRRADTEAFF.

This clone has a single count. One end of the junction is discordant with germline, which a read error may explain. The CDR3 sequence is CAGSQGGMESHQPQHF. The CDR3 DNA reads TGTGCCGGCAGCCAGGGGGGGATGGAGAGTCATCAGCCCCAGCATTTT. This chain uses TRBV7-8 with TRBJ1-5; 7 bases map to TRBD1. Germline CDR1 and CDR2: SGHVS and FQNEAQ. The CDR3 consists of 16 residues.

The J gene is TRBJ2-5, the V gene TRBV24-1; the match to TRBD2 covers 15 bases. Germline V gives CDR1 KGHDR, CDR2 SFDVKD. The CDR3 contains 18 residues. J gave up 6 bases and V 4 bases, and 11 bases lay outside the gene matches. In DNA, the CDR3 is TGTGCCACCAGTGACCGGCCGGGACTAGCGGGAGGATTGAAGACCCAGTACTTC. Translation gives CATSDRPGLAGGLKTQYF.

The V and J genes are TRBV7-2 and TRBJ2-1; 8 bases agree with TRBD1. Germline V gene data show CDR1 as SGHTA and CDR2 as FQGNSA. This CDR3 spans 17 amino acids. Unmatched junction bases numbered 9, after V lost 5 bases and J lost 0 bases. The DNA of the CDR3 is TGTGCCAGCAGCCTCGGACAGGGTCTAAGCTCCTACAATGAGCAGTTCTTC. It specifies CASSLGQGLSSYNEQFF.

The chain employs TRBV28 and TRBJ1-2; 8 bases are shared with TRBD1. The germline CDR1 and CDR2 sequences are MDHEN and SYDVKM. V lost 7 bases to trimming and J lost 5 bases; unmatched junction nucleotides: 9. CDR3 length: 14 residues. In DNA form, the CDR3 reads TGTGCCAGCAATCACAGGGGGGGTGTTTATGGCTACACCTTC. It is translated as CASNHRGGVYGYTF.

The V gene is TRBV9, the J gene TRBJ2-7, with D tentatively TRBD2 (5 bases). Trimming pared 0 bases from V and 6 bases from J, leaving 16 bases between. The CDR3 consists of 15 residues. Germline V gene data show CDR1 as SGDLS and CDR2 as YYNGEE. Written as DNA, the CDR3 is TGTGCCAGCAGCGTAGTTCCTGGGGTGGGGAGCGAGCAGTACTTC. Translation gives CASSVVPGVGSEQYF.

This chain links TRBV9 with TRBJ2-5, with no clear D. CDR3 size: 13 residues. Germline V gene lookup returns CDR1 SGDLS and CDR2 YYNGEE. Trimming took off 0 bases at V and 5 bases at J, with 8 bases between the two ends. For the CDR3, the DNA is TGTGCCAGCAGCGTAGACCTAATGGAGACCCAGTACTTC. Protein product: CASSVDLMETQYF.